Presented here are 14 T cell receptor beta chains from one specimen sequenced in a study of cytomegalovirus exposure and HLA in healthy donors. The study ran its PCR with 60 Vbeta and 13 Jbeta primers. The protocol was immunoSEQ multiplex PCR, while the TCRdb copy is restricted to in-frame clones and leaves out a portion. The sample's table shows over 45,000 clones. The sample was PBMCs. The receptors come from a woman between 18 and 30 years old in good health and CMV-seronegative.

The gene calls are TRBV2 and TRBJ2-7; 7 positions match TRBD2. This CDR3 comprises 12 residues. Germline values: CDR1 SNHLY, CDR2 FYNNEI. The V gene end was trimmed by 7 bases and the J gene end by 5 bases; junction bases not matched to a gene: 5. In nucleotides, the CDR3 is TGTGCCAGCACCGGGGGGAACGACGAGCAGTACTTC. This sequence encodes CASTGGNDEQYF.

The chain employs TRBV6-1 and TRBJ2-7, with 7 bases identical to TRBD1. The CDR3 totals 14 residues. V was pared by 2 bases and J by 5 bases, with 6 bases of the junction left unmatched. Germline V gene data show CDR1 as MNHNS and CDR2 as SASEGT. The CDR3 DNA reads as TGTGCCAGCAGTGAACTAAGTCAGGGGGACGAGCAGTACTTC. Translating it yields CASSELSQGDEQYF.

This chain joins TRBV30 and TRBJ2-2; D is perhaps TRBD1 (6 bases). This CDR3 contains 14 residues. Germline loops: CDR1 GTSNPN, CDR2 SVGIG (reference sequence). With 0 bases removed from V and 5 bases from J, the gap between germline ends came to 10 bases. CDR3 amino acids: CAWSVDRVTGELFF. CDR3 coding DNA: TGTGCCTGGAGTGTGGACAGAGTGACCGGGGAGCTGTTTTTT.

The chain links TRBV7-2 to TRBJ2-3, with no clear D. The V and J ends lost 0 bases and 0 bases respectively, with 10 bases between them. CDR1 and CDR2 (germline): SGHTA, FQGNSA. The CDR3 is 16 amino acids. The CDR3 sequence is CASSLATALSTDTQYF. The CDR3 bases are TGTGCCAGCAGCTTAGCCACAGCACTTAGCACAGATACGCAGTATTTT. The whole variable domain, filled in from reference TRBV7-2 and TRBJ2-3, reads GAGVSQSPSNKVTEKGKDVELRCDPISGHTALYWYRQSLGQGLEFLIYFQGNSAPDKSGLPSDRFSAERTGGSVSTLTIQRTQQEDSAVYLCASSLATALSTDTQYFGPGTRLTVL.

This sequence joins TRBV7-2 and TRBJ2-5; a weak D match, TRBD1 (6 bases). This CDR3 has 16 amino acids. Per the germline V gene, CDR1 is SGHTA and CDR2 is FQGNSA. The V end lost 1 base, the J end lost 0 bases, and 12 bases lay between the germline ends. CDR3 in DNA: TGTGCCAGCAGCTTAGGATCTGGGACATACCAAGAGACCCAGTACTTC. Its translation is CASSLGSGTYQETQYF.

Regarding this clone: Distinct nucleotide sequences in the sample also encode this CDR3. The chain links TRBV9 to TRBJ1-2, with 8 bases matching TRBD1. This CDR3 contains 14 residues. V lost 0 bases and J lost 2; bases outside the gene matches: 0. Germline values: CDR1 SGDLS, CDR2 YYNGEE. The CDR3 region has the DNA TGTGCCAGCAGCGTAGGACAGGGGAACTATGGCTACACCTTC. It codes for CASSVGQGNYGYTF.

This chain connects TRBV5-1 to TRBJ1-1; the D gene is possibly TRBD1 (5 bases). The V end was cut by 4 bases, the J end by 5 bases, with 24 bases between. CDR3 size: 17 residues. Germline V gives CDR1 SGHRS, CDR2 YFSETQ. The CDR3 coding sequence is TGCGCCAGCAGCACTGGGGAGGGGAGGTTTATAAGGACTGAAGCTTTCTTT. It yields the protein CASSTGEGRFIRTEAFF.

The chain joins TRBV28 to TRBJ1-1; TRBD1 might be the D (5 bases). The CDR3 extends over 16 amino acids. With 5 bases removed from V and 2 bases from J, the gap between germline ends came to 18 bases. The V gene's germline CDR1 is MDHEN and CDR2 SYDVKM. CDR3 bases: TGTGCCAGCAGTGGTACGTCGGGGGTGGGTAACACTGAAGCTTTCTTT. This codes for CASSGTSGVGNTEAFF.

The chain employs TRBV5-1 and TRBJ1-1; no definite D call. V was cut by 0 bases and J by 4 bases, with 16 bases left in between. The germline V gene encodes CDR1 SGHRS and CDR2 YFSETQ. CDR3 length: 16 residues. The chain's CDR3 is CASSLGPQQRSTEAFF. As DNA, the CDR3 is TGCGCCAGCAGCTTGGGGCCCCAACAGAGAAGCACTGAAGCTTTCTTT.

The gene calls are TRBV7-9 and TRBJ2-6; 9 nucleotides agree with TRBD2. The CDR3 totals 19 residues. The germline gives CDR1 SEHNR, CDR2 FQNEAQ (reference sequence). The V and J ends lost 1 base and 0 bases, in that order; junction bases with no gene match: 7. The CDR3 nucleotides read TGTGCCAGCAGCTTAGGACTAGCGGAGACCCCCTCTGGGGCCAACGTCCTGACTTTC. Protein product: CASSLGLAETPSGANVLTF.

This chain links TRBV6-6 with TRBJ2-4; the D gene is possibly TRBD1 (6 bases). Germline V gene sequence: CDR1 MNHNY, CDR2 SVGAGI (reference sequence). Deletions cut 6 bases from V and 0 bases from J, with 15 bases between. CDR3 length: 16 residues. The CDR3 sequence: CASSLWDNLAKNIQYF. The CDR3 bases are TGTGCCAGCAGCCTCTGGGACAACCTAGCCAAAAACATTCAGTACTTC.

The gene calls are TRBV18 and TRBJ1-6; weak D call: TRBD1 (5 bases). The germline V gene has CDR1 KGHSH and CDR2 LQKENI. CDR3 size: 18 residues. Trimming stripped 6 bases from V and 9 bases from J, with 27 bases between. The CDR3 nucleotides are TGTGCCAGCTCCCAGGGCGGAACATTTGGGCAGGGAGGTTCACCCCTCCACTTT. This gives the protein CASSQGGTFGQGGSPLHF.

The J gene is TRBJ2-3, the V gene TRBV15; 8 bases match TRBD1. CDR1 LNHNV and CDR2 YYDKDF come from the germline V gene (reference sequence). This CDR3 has 14 amino acids. V dropped 8 bases and J dropped 1; count of bases not matched to a gene: 5. The CDR3 DNA reads as TGTGCCACCGGGGACAGGCGAGGCACAGATACGCAGTATTTT. Translation: CATGDRRGTDTQYF.

This rearrangement joins TRBV6-1 to TRBJ1-1; D uncertain. Germline CDR1 is MNHNS and CDR2 is SASEGT. The CDR3 spans 14 residues. V gave up 6 bases and J gave up 1 base, with 12 bases separating them. CDR3 coding DNA: TGTGCCAGCAGGCGTAATATCGAGAACACTGAAGCTTTCTTT. This encodes CASRRNIENTEAFF.